The source of this TCR beta chain is a study of blood T cell repertoires in COVID-19. Background on the study: COVID-19 samples collected from the United States, Italy and Spain covered acute and convalescent phases.

Original data processing: By means of reference gene primer amplification, nucleated cell counts were estimated. Libraries were prepared by immunoSEQ multiplex PCR; TCRdb keeps only in-frame clonotypes and omits some of them. The D gene and trimming were derived from the DNA, and the V and J assignments and clone size from that table. The sample records around 230,000 clones, 65% to 85% being singletons. Germline loops: CDR1 MNHEY, CDR2 SVGAGI. V lost 6 bases, J lost 3 bases, and 5 bases stayed unmatched. This CDR3 spans 14 amino acids. The chain couples TRBV6-5 to TRBJ1-2; TRBD1 matches at 9 bases. Sample: peripheral blood. The TCR comes from a man aged 35-49 years with acute or convalescent COVID-19. DNA of the CDR3: TGTGCCAGCAGCCGGACAGGGGCGGACTATGGCTACACCTTC. Amino acid sequence: CASSRTGADYGYTF.